The 14 T cell receptor beta chains below come from one sample, sequenced in a study of regulatory T cells in long-lasting Graves disease (dated by TCRdb to about 2021). The library was prepared using multiplex PCR. The sequencing machine was an Illumina HiSeq 4000. CDR3 regions were amplified by Arm-PCR with iRepertoire HTBI primers to construct TCR beta libraries. TCRdb handled the public reads itself, with Q25 trimming in fastp and clone calling in MiXCR, and kept productive beta chains. Rows are combined by CDR3 protein, so each entry shows the most common genes and DNA. In this sample the table shows around 500,000 distinct CDR3 sequences, less than 25% of which occur a single time. The top ten constitute approximately 7.8% of the sample. This specimen's time point label, per the study, means: persistent/refractory GD, antithyroid drugs over 5 years with positive TRAb. For both TCR sequencing and RNA sequencing, RNA was extracted from PBMCs in TRIzol.

The specimen comprised peripheral blood mononuclear cells (PBMCs), sampled when the disease was refractory, from a patient treated with antithyroid drugs. The receptors were sampled from a female donor with Graves disease.

In this sample, this clonotype turned up many times. This chain uses TRBV18 with TRBJ1-4; D gene uncertain. The CDR3 is 15 amino acids. CDR1 is KGHSH, CDR2 LQKENI, per germline. Trimming removed 2 bases from V and 2 bases from J, with 9 bases in between. The CDR3 sequence: CASSPRQATNEKLFF. CDR3 nucleotides: TGTGCCAGCTCACCAAGGCAGGCCACTAATGAAAAACTGTTTTTT.

This clonotype has just a few counts. V gene TRBV6-1 combines with J gene TRBJ1-5; D is uncertain. V lost 1 base and J 4 bases, leaving 11 bases between the germline ends. Germline V lookup: CDR1 MNHNS, CDR2 SASEGT. The CDR3 loop spans 15 amino acids. CDR3 in DNA: TGTGCCAGCAGTGAAGAATTTGCGGTAAATCAGCCCCAGCATTTT. Residues: CASSEEFAVNQPQHF.

This clonotype was observed at least ten times. The V gene is TRBV30, the J gene TRBJ2-7, with 12 bases lining up with TRBD1. The germline V gene encodes CDR1 GTSNPN and CDR2 SVGIG (reference sequence). The length of the CDR3 is 17 residues. V shed 1 base and J 5 bases; nucleotides not matched to a gene: 12. CDR3 in amino acids: CAWSAGDRGRGPHEQYF. Here the CDR3 DNA reads TGTGCCTGGAGTGCGGGGGACAGGGGGCGAGGGCCCCACGAGCAGTACTTC.

For this clonotype: A far bigger clonotype differs at one base, so this is likely a read error. This chain links TRBV11-3 with TRBJ2-7, with 8 bases fitting TRBD1. The CDR3 covers 14 residues. V lost 5 bases to trimming and J lost 5 bases; unmatched junction nucleotides: 8. Germline assignment: CDR1 SGHNT and CDR2 YENEEA. For the CDR3, the DNA is TGTGCCAGCAGCATGGACAGGGTGGGCAACGAGCAGTACTTC. Protein: CASSMDRVGNEQYF. The entire variable domain, with the rest obtained from reference TRBV11-3 and TRBJ2-7, is as follows: EAGVVQSPRYKIIEKKQPVAFWCNPISGHNTLYWYLQNLGQGPELLIRYENEEAVDDSQLPKDRFSAERLKGVDSTLKIQPAELGDSAVYLCASSMDRVGNEQYFGPGTRLTVT.

This clonotype was seen only a few times. V is TRBV5-5 and J is TRBJ2-2; D ambiguous. CDR1 is SGHKS and CDR2 is YYEKEE in the germline V gene (reference sequence). Deletions cut 0 bases from V and 7 bases from J, with 16 bases between. The CDR3 contains 16 residues. CDR3 residues: CASSLAVRLLGGELFF. Here the CDR3 DNA reads TGTGCCAGCAGCTTGGCCGTACGCCTGTTGGGCGGGGAGCTGTTTTTT. Combining the CDR3 with reference TRBV5-5 and TRBJ2-2 gives the whole variable domain DAGVTQSPTHLIKTRGQQVTLRCSPISGHKSVSWYQQVLGQGPQFIFQYYEKEERGRGNFPDRFSARQFPNYSSELNVNALLLGDSALYLCASSLAVRLLGGELFFGEGSRLTVL.

This clonotype was counted only a few times. J is TRBJ2-2 and V is TRBV7-8, with TRBD2 as a possible D gene (6 bases). In germline, CDR1 is SGHVS, CDR2 FQNEAQ. The CDR3 loop spans 13 amino acids. V was pared by 8 bases and J by 6 bases, with 13 bases between. DNA for the CDR3: TGTGCCAGCGAGCCCGGGAGAGCCGGGGAGCTGTTTTTT. It yields the protein CASEPGRAGELFF. The full variable domain, with the rest looked up from reference TRBV7-8 and TRBJ2-2, is GAGVSQSPRYKVAKRGQDVALRCDPISGHVSLFWYQQALGQGPEFLTYFQNEAQLDKSGLPSDRFFAERPEGSVSTLKIQRTQQEDSAVYLCASEPGRAGELFFGEGSRLTVL.

This clonotype was recorded at least ten times. V is TRBV20-1 and J is TRBJ2-7, with 9 bases that match TRBD2. Germline-derived CDR1 and CDR2 are DFQATT and SNEGSKA (reference sequence). V lost 0 bases to trimming and J lost 3 bases; unmatched junction nucleotides: 6. The CDR3 is 15 residues long. This CDR3 reads CSARDGGLALYEQYF. The CDR3 DNA sequence: TGCAGTGCTAGAGATGGGGGACTAGCACTCTACGAGCAGTACTTC.

This clonotype was seen only a few times. The V gene is TRBV12-3 or TRBV12-4, the J gene TRBJ2-2; D remains unclear. Trimming removed 6 bases from V and 6 bases from J, with 14 bases in between. The CDR3 loop spans 14 amino acids. CDR3 nucleotides: TGTGCCAGCAGATCGGGCAGACGGCCCGGGGAGCTGTTTTTT. The encoded protein is CASRSGRRPGELFF.

This clonotype was counted at least ten times. The chain has TRBV12-3 or TRBV12-4 and TRBJ2-7, with D unclear. V gave up 4 bases and J gave up 3 bases, with 7 bases separating them. The CDR3 sequence is 12 residues long. CDR3 nucleotide sequence: TGTGCCAGCAGTTCGTCGAACTACGAGCAGTACTTC. This sequence encodes CASSSSNYEQYF.

This clonotype was found once. The genes are TRBV30 and TRBJ1-6; possibly TRBD1 for D (6 bases). From germline, CDR1 is GTSNPN and CDR2 SVGIG (reference sequence). V was trimmed by 4 bases and J by 7 bases, leaving 11 bases between them. The CDR3 extends over 13 amino acids. The CDR3 DNA follows: TGTGCCTGGACGGGACAATTAAATTCACCCCTCCACTTT. Protein sequence: CAWTGQLNSPLHF.

In regard to this clonotype: It may be a read error: a sequence one base away is much more abundant. Here the CDR3 reads CACRLMGTGVETQYF. As DNA, the CDR3 is TGTGCCTGCAGACTAATGGGGACAGGGGTAGAGACCCAGTACTTC. The V and J genes are TRBV6-1 and TRBJ2-5; 10 bases match TRBD1. The germline gives CDR1 MNHNS, CDR2 SASEGT. There are 15 residues in the CDR3.

This clonotype was seen repeatedly, ten times or more. The V call is TRBV7-8, the J call TRBJ1-2, with D possibly TRBD1 on 5 matching bases. The CDR3 spans 15 residues. Germline V lookup: CDR1 SGHVS, CDR2 FQNEAQ. V lost 5 bases and J lost 8, with 21 bases in between. The CDR3 DNA reads TGTGCCAGCAGCCCCTCCCAGGGCAGAATCGGCGGCTACACCTTC. Its translation: CASSPSQGRIGGYTF.

This clonotype showed up many times. The chain recombines TRBV3-1 with TRBJ2-5; TRBD1 is a possible D gene (5 bases). The CDR3 covers 14 residues. The germline V and J ends were trimmed by 1 base and 2 bases, with 8 bases remaining between them. CDR1 and CDR2 from the germline V gene are LGHDT and YNNKEL (reference sequence). As DNA, the CDR3 is TGTGCCAGCAGCCAAGTACGGACACAAGAGACCCAGTACTTC. Translated: CASSQVRTQETQYF.

V usage is TRBV7-9 and J usage is TRBJ2-1; 12 nucleotides align to TRBD2. Germline V gives CDR1 SEHNR, CDR2 FQNEAQ (reference sequence). V was pared by 3 bases and J by 8 bases, with 5 bases of the junction left unmatched. This CDR3 spans 15 amino acids. CDR3 DNA: TGTGCCAGCAGCTTTCTAGCGGGAGGGCCGCATGAGCAGTTCTTC. Translating it yields CASSFLAGGPHEQFF.